A single sample gave rise to the 11 T cell receptor beta chains below, sequenced in a study of T-cell memory formation after mild COVID-19. TCRdb used MiXCR to reprocess the 5' RACE reads, holding one entry per CDR3 protein. The sample includes 500,000 to 650,000 distinct CDR3 sequences, approximately 21% of them seen just once. The specimen sequenced was PBMCs or a T cell subset sorted from them (not recorded which). The receptors were sampled from an adult woman who had mild COVID-19 (a few samples of this study predate the infection). Cell type and time point are not known.

This clonotype was recorded a few times. The chain recombines TRBV24-1 with TRBJ2-2; no clear D gene. The CDR3 is made up of 11 amino acids. The germline V gene encodes CDR1 KGHDR and CDR2 SFDVKD. The V and J ends lost 4 bases and 6 bases respectively, with 2 bases between them. The CDR3: CATSESGELFF. The CDR3 DNA reads as TGTGCCACCAGTGAGTCCGGGGAGCTGTTTTTT.

This clonotype has just a few counts. This rearrangement joins TRBV7-9 to TRBJ2-3; a weak D match, TRBD2 (6 bases). V lost 4 bases, J lost 1 base, and 15 bases lay in between. Germline lookup yields CDR1 SEHNR and CDR2 FQNEAQ (reference sequence). This CDR3 contains 16 residues. The CDR3 DNA reads as TGTGCCAGCAGCTCCGTCTTGGGCGGGGGCACAGATACGCAGTATTTT. This gives the protein CASSSVLGGGTDTQYF.

This clonotype was observed many times. The rearrangement uses TRBV24-1 and TRBJ1-2; D is unresolved. The V and J ends lost 2 bases and 4 bases respectively, with 10 bases between them. Germline-derived CDR1 and CDR2 are KGHDR and SFDVKD. CDR3 length: 14 residues. The DNA for the CDR3 is TGTGCCACCAGTGATTACCAACAAGGCTATGGCTACACCTTC. As protein: CATSDYQQGYGYTF.

The chain carries TRBV9 and TRBJ1-1; tentatively, D is TRBD1 (5 bases). The length of the CDR3 is 14 residues. Deletions cut 0 bases from V and 4 bases from J, with 10 bases between. Germline assignment: CDR1 SGDLS and CDR2 YYNGEE. The CDR3 protein is CASSVAGEGTEAFF. The CDR3 DNA follows: TGTGCCAGCAGCGTAGCGGGGGAGGGCACTGAAGCTTTCTTT.

The table lists this clonotype with a few counts. V gene TRBV15 combines with J gene TRBJ2-7; 7 bases line up with TRBD2. Germline CDR1 reads LNHNV; CDR2 reads YYDKDF (reference sequence). The ends lost 8 bases at V and 0 bases at J; junction bases unmatched: 4. CDR3 length: 13 amino acids. CDR3 nucleotides: TGTGCCACCGGGGGGGGTTCCTCCTACGAGCAGTACTTC. This codes for CATGGGSSYEQYF. Combining the CDR3 with reference TRBV15 and TRBJ2-7 gives the whole variable domain DAMVIQNPRYQVTQFGKPVTLSCSQTLNHNVMYWYQQKSSQAPKLLFHYYDKDFNNEADTPDNFQSRRPNTSFCFLDIRSPGLGDTAMYLCATGGGSSYEQYFGPGTRLTVT.

In this sample, this clonotype turned up a few times. The chain links TRBV29-1 to TRBJ1-1, with unresolved D. The CDR3 is made up of 12 amino acids. Germline values: CDR1 SQVTM, CDR2 ANQGSEA. Between the trimmed V and J ends, which lost 6 bases and 5 bases, there was a span of 13 bases. DNA of the CDR3: TGCAGCGTCGGAGATGGGATTACTGAAGCTTTCTTT. Translated: CSVGDGITEAFF.

Many counts were recorded for this clonotype. This rearrangement joins TRBV20-1 to TRBJ1-5, with 10 bases identical to TRBD1. With V trimmed by 0 bases and J by 2 bases, 13 bases remained unmatched. The germline gives CDR1 DFQATT, CDR2 SNEGSKA (reference sequence). The CDR3 totals 19 residues. The CDR3 bases are TGCAGTGCTAGAGATGGTAGGACAGGGGGTGGCATGGGCAATCAGCCCCAGCATTTT. Amino acid sequence: CSARDGRTGGGMGNQPQHF.

There are a few counts of this clonotype. The chain joins TRBV15 to TRBJ2-2, with D maybe TRBD2 (5 bases). V was shortened by 2 bases and J by 0 bases, with 10 bases between the two germline ends. In germline, CDR1 is LNHNV, CDR2 YYDKDF (reference sequence). The CDR3 runs to 16 residues. The CDR3 nucleotides are TGTGCCACCAGCAGATCCAGCGGAGCGAACACCGGGGAGCTGTTTTTT. As protein: CATSRSSGANTGELFF.

This clonotype was seen a handful of times. The chain couples TRBV3-1 to TRBJ1-2; unclear D gene. With 2 bases removed from V and 9 bases from J, the gap between germline ends came to 16 bases. Germline V gives CDR1 LGHDT, CDR2 YNNKEL (reference sequence). The CDR3 length is 14 residues. This chain's CDR3 is CASSQRGSPTSYTF. The CDR3 DNA follows: TGTGCCAGCAGCCAACGAGGCAGCCCCACGAGCTACACCTTC.

This sequence joins TRBV7-2 and TRBJ2-7; 13 nucleotides agree with TRBD2. Germline-derived CDR1 and CDR2 are SGHTA and FQGNSA. The trim removed 5 bases at V and 6 bases at J, leaving 7 bases unmatched. The CDR3 totals 15 residues. The CDR3 here is CASSLGLAGVGEQYF. The CDR3 DNA reads TGTGCCAGCAGCCTCGGACTAGCGGGAGTTGGCGAGCAGTACTTC.

This clonotype was seen a handful of times. V gene TRBV7-9 combines with J gene TRBJ2-2, with D maybe TRBD2 (6 bases). The CDR3 length is 17 residues. The germline gives CDR1 SEHNR, CDR2 FQNEAQ (reference sequence). The V and J ends lost 2 bases and 0 bases respectively, with 13 bases between them. The CDR3 coding sequence is TGTGCCAGCAGCTTACCCCTCGGGAGTTCGAACACCGGGGAGCTGTTTTTT. This sequence encodes CASSLPLGSSNTGELFF.